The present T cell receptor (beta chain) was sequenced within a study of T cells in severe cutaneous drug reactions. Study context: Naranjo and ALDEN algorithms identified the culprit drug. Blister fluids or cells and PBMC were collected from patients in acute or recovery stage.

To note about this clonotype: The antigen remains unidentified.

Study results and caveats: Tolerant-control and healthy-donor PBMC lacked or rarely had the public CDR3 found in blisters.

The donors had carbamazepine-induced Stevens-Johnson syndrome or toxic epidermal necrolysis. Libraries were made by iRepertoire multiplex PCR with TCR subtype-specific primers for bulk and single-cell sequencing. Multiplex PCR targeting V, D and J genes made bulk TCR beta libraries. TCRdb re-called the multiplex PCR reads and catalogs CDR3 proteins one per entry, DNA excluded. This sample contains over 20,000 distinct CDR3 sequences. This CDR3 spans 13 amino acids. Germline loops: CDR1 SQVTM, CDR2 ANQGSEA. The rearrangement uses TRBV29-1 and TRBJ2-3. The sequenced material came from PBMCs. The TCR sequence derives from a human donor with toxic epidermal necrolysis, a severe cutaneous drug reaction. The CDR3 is CSVEKGTTDTQYF.